Listed below are T cell receptor beta chains from one sample, sequenced in a study of cytomegalovirus exposure and HLA in healthy donors. The table came from immunoSEQ multiplex PCR; TCRdb's copy has only in-frame clones and leaves some out. In the table there are 170,000 or so clones, around four fifths of which are singletons. Material for sequencing was PBMCs. These TCRs come from a woman between 45 and 60 years old in good health and CMV-seropositive. The CDR3 runs from the conserved cysteine through the conserved F or W. A D gene is named only where the DNA matches it firmly. Size values are once, few and many counts, or a class for expanded clones, and some rows have none.

V	J	D	size	DNA	CDR3
TRBV15	TRBJ1-1	TRBD1	-	TGTGCCACCAGCAAAACGGGACAGGGAAGGCGTGAAGCTTTCTTT	CATSKTGQGRREAFF
TRBV11-2	TRBJ1-1	TRBD1	few	TGTGCCAGCAGCCCGGGACAGGCGTTGAACACTGAAGCTTTCTTT	CASSPGQALNTEAFF
TRBV7-8	TRBJ1-1	-	-	TGTGCCAGCAGCTTAAATAGGGGGACTGAAGCTTTCTTT	CASSLNRGTEAFF
TRBV2	TRBJ2-6	-	few	TGTGCCAGCAGTGTTTTTGCCCCCTACTCTGGGGCCAACGTCCTGACTTTC	CASSVFAPYSGANVLTF
TRBV25-1	TRBJ1-1	TRBD1	-	TGTGCCAGCAGGGACAGGGAGGTTTGGAACACTGAAGCTTTCTTT	CASRDREVWNTEAFF
TRBV23-1	TRBJ2-7	TRBD1	-	TGCGCCAGCAGTCAATCATTTCCCCGACAGGGGTACTACGAGCAGTACTTC	CASSQSFPRQGYYEQYF
TRBV27	TRBJ2-5	TRBD1	few	TGTGCCAGCAGTCCCCTCGACAGGGCCTCTATTCAAGAGACCCAGTACTTC	CASSPLDRASIQETQYF
TRBV10-1	TRBJ1-1	-	-	TGCGCCAACCGGGACACCCGGAGCACTGAAGCTTTCTTT	CANRDTRSTEAFF
TRBV6-1	TRBJ2-7	-	once	TGTGCCAGCAGTGATACGCGTTCGCAGTACTTC	CASSDTRSQYF
TRBV30	TRBJ1-2	TRBD1	-	TGTGCCTGGAGTCAGATGGGACAGGGGGTTACCTATGGCTACACCTTC	CAWSQMGQGVTYGYTF
TRBV2	TRBJ1-1	-	-	TGTGCCAGCAGTGAAATGGGGGGGGCTTTCTTT	CASSEMGGAFF
TRBV9	TRBJ2-2	-	-	TGTGCCAGCAGCGTAGATTCGAGAGGGTGGACCGGGGAGCTGTTTTTT	CASSVDSRGWTGELFF
TRBV5-1	TRBJ1-1	TRBD1	-	TGCGCCAGCAGCTTAGGAACAGGGGGCAATTTGGGACCTGAAGCTTTCTTT	CASSLGTGGNLGPEAFF
TRBV4-1	TRBJ2-7	-	-	TGCGCCAGCAGCCAAGATAGTAGACAGCTTATCTCCTACGAGCAGTACTTC	CASSQDSRQLISYEQYF
TRBV5-1	TRBJ1-1	TRBD1	-	TGCGCCAGCAGCGGACGGGACAGGGGAACCGGGAAAGCTTTCTTT	CASSGRDRGTGKAFF
TRBV6-1	TRBJ1-1	-	-	TGTGCCAGCAGTTATCGGGGTGGTGGTGAAGCTTTCTTT	CASSYRGGGEAFF
TRBV15	TRBJ2-7	TRBD1	many	TGTGCCACCAGCAGAGATCAGGGGGCGCGTGTCTACGAGCAGTACTTC	CATSRDQGARVYEQYF
TRBV7-2	TRBJ2-7	-	-	TGTGCCAGCAGCTCGGACTCCTCCTACGAGCAGTACTTC	CASSSDSSYEQYF
TRBV7-9	TRBJ1-2	-	-	TGTTCCAGCAGCCCCGATATTGGGAGCAACTATGGCTACACCTTC	CSSSPDIGSNYGYTF
TRBV6-1	TRBJ2-6	-	-	TGTGCCAGCCGAAGGTCAGGGGGGGCCAACGTCCTGACTTTC	CASRRSGGANVLTF
TRBV6-1	TRBJ1-2	TRBD1	-	TGTGCCAGCAGTTCAGACAGGGTGAACTGGTATGGCTACACCTTC	CASSSDRVNWYGYTF
TRBV6-5	TRBJ2-7	TRBD1	-	TGTGCCAGCAGGAAAGACAGGGCGATAAGCTACGAGCAGTACTTC	CASRKDRAISYEQYF
TRBV7-6	TRBJ2-3	TRBD2	-	TGTGCCAGCAGCTTCCCTGGACTAGCGGGGTCCGCTAGCACAGATACGCAGTATTTT	CASSFPGLAGSASTDTQYF
TRBV13	TRBJ2-6	-	-	TGTGCCAGCAATTACAGGGCCCTCTCTGGGGCCAACGTCCTGACTTTC	CASNYRALSGANVLTF
TRBV15	TRBJ1-4	-	-	TGTGCCACCAGCAGGGCCCAGGGCTTACCTGAAAAACTGTTTTTT	CATSRAQGLPEKLFF
TRBV29-1	TRBJ2-3	-	few	TGCAGCGTTGAAGGTAGAGGCGGGGGCGGCACAGATACGCAGTATTTT	CSVEGRGGGGTDTQYF
TRBV2	TRBJ1-1	TRBD1	-	TGTGCCAGCAGTGCGCTTATGGGGACAGGGGTACGGAACACTGAAGCTTTCTTT	CASSALMGTGVRNTEAFF